This T cell receptor beta chain is from a study of post-analysis software for immune sequencing data (dated by TCRdb to the mid-2010s). General notes on the study: Relapsing-remitting, secondary progressive and progressive-relapsing multiple sclerosis were recorded as disease courses, and subtype annotation was lacking for some patients. A subset of samples was prepared in parallel using single-end sample barcoding, then pooled and co-amplified after Illumina adapter ligation. Patient repertoires were compared against roughly 12 previously published healthy control repertoires from donors aged roughly 6 to 26 years.

Summary of the overall study and its limitations: Direct clustering with F measure revealed strong co-clustering of samples prepared in the same batch, which led to a batch-effect correction. The control group was slightly older than the multiple sclerosis patient group. Four to six TRBV segments, including TRBV5-6, TRBV5-1 and TRBV20-1, were significantly more frequent in patients than controls. Significantly lower normalized Chao1 diversity was found in multiple sclerosis patients than in controls, suggesting substantial peripheral T-cell clonal expansion.

There are 16 amino acids in the CDR3, from cysteine to phenylalanine inclusive. Only the CDR3 part of the read is kept: 48 bases, read in frame from the first base. Sequences DFQATT (CDR1) and SNEGSKA (CDR2) are obtained from the germline V gene (reference sequence). V ends up 2 bases short and J 4 bases short, with an unmatched junction base count of 6. TCR beta repertoires were profiled from peripheral blood of roughly 13 young patients with multiple sclerosis to demonstrate the VDJtools post-analysis software. Multiple sclerosis patients were children and adolescents aged about 6 to 17 years. Libraries were made using PCR. Sequencing took place on an Illumina HiSeq 2500. Unique molecular identifiers were incorporated into TCR beta cDNA libraries to reduce PCR and sequencing biases. Every 1 to 10 million input T cells yielded approximately 500,000 cDNA molecules, meaning each molecule approximated one T cell. The same protocol used for the earlier healthy control dataset was applied to prepare and sequence the patient libraries. Within a given batch, samples were prepared together, multiplexed and sequenced on the same HiSeq lane. The authors' pipeline ran thus. Raw barcoded reads were processed with MIGEC, discarding single-read molecular identifier groups before consensus assembly and CDR3 extraction. VDJtools was used for post-analysis of the clonotype tables, and diversity was normalized by down-sampling every dataset to the size of the smallest sample. To correct batch-related cross-sample contamination, repertoire overlap clustering matched CDR3 amino acid sequences but not nucleotide sequences. TCRdb reanalyzed the raw reads on its own, using fastp at Q25 for trimming and MiXCR for clone calling, and kept in-frame beta chains. Records with the same CDR3 protein are collapsed into one entry carrying the most frequent genes and DNA. Here the V and J calls rest on TCRdb's processing, not on the authors' analysis. The sample profile shows 750,000 to 950,000 distinct CDR3 sequences; under 70% of them were found once. The ten largest clones take up roughly 4.4% of the sample.

As for this clonotype: It has no known antigen specificity. No qualities accompany the bases; no much larger clone lies one base away.

The TCR originated in a girl aged 10 to 17 with multiple sclerosis. What was sequenced was blood. The rearranged segments are TRBV20-1 and TRBJ2-6, with TRBD1 matching 9 junction bases. The CDR3 corresponds to CSARSTGGAGANVLTF. The nucleotides read TGCAGTGCTAGATCCACAGGGGGCGCAGGGGCCAACGTCCTGACTTTC.